This entry describes one T cell receptor beta chain. Its matching antigen is unknown. These data originate in a study of immune evolution from preneoplasia to lung adenocarcinoma. Study-wide results and caveats: Normal lung had the highest top T cell clone frequencies. KRAS-mutant nodules had the highest T cell clonality.

Libraries were prepared by immunoSEQ multiplex PCR; TCRdb keeps only in-frame clonotypes and omits some of them. The sample has about 4,200 clones; 65% to 80% are singletons. CDR3 size: 12 residues. V shed 7 bases and J 8 bases; nucleotides not matched to a gene: 4. Germline V gives CDR1 MNHNS, CDR2 SASEGT. Sequenced input: FFPE minimally invasive lung adenocarcinoma tissue. The TCR comes from a person between 65 and 79 years old with lung adenocarcinoma. This chain links TRBV6-1 with TRBJ1-1; 10 nucleotides agree with TRBD1. The chain's CDR3 is CASTGQGIEAFF. CDR3 nucleotides: TGTGCCAGCACGGGACAGGGGATAGAAGCTTTCTTT.